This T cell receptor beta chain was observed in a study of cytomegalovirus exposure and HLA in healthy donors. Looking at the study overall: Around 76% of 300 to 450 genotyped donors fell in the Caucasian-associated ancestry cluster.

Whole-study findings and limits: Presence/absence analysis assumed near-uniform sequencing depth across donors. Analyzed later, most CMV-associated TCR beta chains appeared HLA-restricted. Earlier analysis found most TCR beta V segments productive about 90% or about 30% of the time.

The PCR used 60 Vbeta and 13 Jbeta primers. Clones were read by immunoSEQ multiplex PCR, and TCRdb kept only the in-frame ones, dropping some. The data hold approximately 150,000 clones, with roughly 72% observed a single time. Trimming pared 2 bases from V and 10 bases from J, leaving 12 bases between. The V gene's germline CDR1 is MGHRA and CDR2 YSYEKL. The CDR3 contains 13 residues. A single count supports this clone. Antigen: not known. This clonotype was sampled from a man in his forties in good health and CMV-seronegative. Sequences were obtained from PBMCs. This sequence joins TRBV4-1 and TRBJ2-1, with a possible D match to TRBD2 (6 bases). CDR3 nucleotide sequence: TGCGCCAGCAGCCAATTGGTTCGGGGGGAGCAGTTCTTC. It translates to CASSQLVRGEQFF.